There are many counts of the clone carrying this T cell receptor beta chain. The antigen remains undetermined. This sample stems from a study of neurological immune-mediated disorders. Findings of the study overall: Among expanded clones, no CDR3 amino acid sequences were shared across subjects, a pattern suggesting private repertoires in all groups. HTLV-1-associated myelopathy led in TCR clonal expansion, while multiple sclerosis ranked lowest, below healthy controls.

2 million unsorted PBMCs were stored in RNAlater at -80 °C before RNA extraction. V lost 3 bases and J lost 5, with 13 bases in between. In germline, CDR1 is SQVTM, CDR2 ANQGSEA. The CDR3 is 13 residues long. The method for making cDNA was 5'RACE, and it used 10-nucleotide random UMIs. TCRdb called the 5' RACE reads again in MiXCR, with one record for every CDR3 protein. The sample includes 130,000 or so distinct CDR3 sequences, 3.2% of them seen just once. The receptor comes from a woman between 25 and 40 years old with multiple sclerosis. The chain uses TRBV29-1 and TRBJ2-5, with a possible D match to TRBD1 (5 bases). The sequencing sample was made of PBMCs. In DNA, the CDR3 is TGCAGCGTTGACGATTCAGGGTGGGAGACCCAGTACTTC. This codes for CSVDDSGWETQYF.